This entry lists 19 T cell receptor beta chains sequenced from one sample in a study of neurological immune-mediated disorders. TCRdb independently ran MiXCR on the 5' RACE reads; one entry per CDR3 protein. The profile shows roughly 15,000 distinct CDR3 sequences, 3.5% of them singletons. The specimen sequenced was CD8+ T cells from blood. These receptors all come from a woman aged 40 to 55 in good health.

This clonotype has a count of ten or more. This chain joins TRBV5-4 and TRBJ1-2; D is perhaps TRBD1 (6 bases). Trimming took 1 base from V and 2 from J, leaving 21 bases between them. This CDR3 is 18 amino acids long. Germline values: CDR1 SGHNT, CDR2 YYREEE (reference sequence). The chain's CDR3 is CASSLWGSMGALNYGYTF. The CDR3 DNA reads as TGTGCCAGCAGCTTGTGGGGGTCGATGGGGGCCCTCAACTATGGCTACACCTTC.

This clonotype was counted ten times or more. The junction departs from the called germline gene at one end, perhaps through a read error. The J gene is TRBJ1-2, the V gene TRBV20-1, with 7 bases matching TRBD1. There are 14 residues in the CDR3. CDR1 DFQATT and CDR2 SNEGSKA come from the germline V gene (reference sequence). The CDR3 sequence: CSARGTATSYGYTF. For the CDR3, the DNA is TGCAGTGCCAGAGGGACAGCCACATCCTATGGCTACACCTTC.

The sample holds many counts of this clonotype. The CDR3 reads CAISDGTVYEQYF. In DNA, the CDR3 is TGTGCCATCAGTGACGGGACAGTCTACGAGCAGTACTTC. The chain carries TRBV10-3 and TRBJ2-7; 7 bases are shared with TRBD1. The trim removed 3 bases at V and 3 bases at J, leaving 2 bases unmatched. This CDR3 spans 13 amino acids. CDR1 is ENHRY, CDR2 SYGVKD, per germline.

Remarks on this clonotype: This could be a read error, since a much larger clone is one nucleotide away. The V call is TRBV13, the J call TRBJ2-1; the D call may be TRBD1 or TRBD2 (6 bases each). V lost 7 bases to trimming and J lost 7 bases, with 17 bases between them. The CDR3 runs 14 residues. The germline V gene encodes CDR1 PRHDT and CDR2 FYEKMQ (reference sequence). Here the CDR3 DNA reads TGTGCCAGCAACCAACCTTTAGGGGGGAATGAGCAGTTCTTC. This translates into CASNQPLGGNEQFF.

The table lists this clonotype with many counts. The chain links TRBV6-5 to TRBJ2-3; 13 nucleotides agree with TRBD2. Germline trimming cut 0 bases from V and 6 bases from J; bases unmatched to any gene: 9. The CDR3 is 18 amino acids. Germline V lookup: CDR1 MNHEY, CDR2 SVGAGI. The CDR3: CASSYSSTSGRAMDTQYF. CDR3 nucleotide sequence: TGTGCCAGCAGTTACTCGAGCACTAGCGGGAGGGCCATGGATACGCAGTATTTT.

This clonotype came up many times. The rearrangement uses TRBV6-5 and TRBJ2-7; tentative D call: TRBD1 (5 bases). The V gene lost 8 bases and the J gene lost 4 bases, with 15 bases spanning the gap. Germline CDR1 and CDR2: MNHEY and SVGAGI. This CDR3 spans 13 amino acids. The CDR3 DNA sequence: TGTGCCAGCCAGGGAATCAAAGGATACGAGCAGTACTTC. Its translation: CASQGIKGYEQYF.

This clonotype was seen repeatedly, ten times or more. The V call is TRBV12-3 or TRBV12-4, the J call TRBJ2-1; TRBD2 agrees at 15 bases. Trimming at V came to 5 bases and at J to 2 bases, leaving 4 bases not matched to a gene. The length of the CDR3 is 17 residues. This CDR3 is CASSGTSGRFTYNEQFF. Here the CDR3 DNA reads TGTGCCAGCAGTGGGACTAGCGGGAGGTTCACCTACAATGAGCAGTTCTTC.

There are many counts of this clonotype. CDR3 coding DNA: TGTGCCAGCAGCGGAGCTGGGCACGAGCAGTACTTC. Encoded protein: CASSGAGHEQYF. The rearrangement uses TRBV3-1 and TRBJ2-7; no reliable D call. The CDR3 is 12 amino acids. The V end was cut by 5 bases, the J end by 5 bases, with 10 bases between. Germline V gene lookup returns CDR1 LGHDT and CDR2 YNNKEL (reference sequence).

This clonotype has ten or more counts. The CDR3 DNA is TGTGCCACCAGTGATGGCAGGGGGCATACCGGGGAGCTGTTTTTT. Its translation: CATSDGRGHTGELFF. The V gene is TRBV24-1, the J gene TRBJ2-2, with 8 bases aligning to TRBD1. With 3 bases clipped from V and 5 bases from J, the junction kept 4 bases outside the gene matches. This CDR3 region has 15 residues. Germline V gene lookup returns CDR1 KGHDR and CDR2 SFDVKD.

In this sample, this clonotype turned up many times. V and J are TRBV29-1 and TRBJ2-2, with 11 bases that match TRBD2. Germline V gene lookup returns CDR1 SQVTM and CDR2 ANQGSEA. CDR3 size: 16 residues. V gave up 7 bases and J gave up 3 bases; unmatched junction bases: 10. The DNA of the CDR3 is TGCAGCGCTACTAGCGGGAGAGTTGGTTACACCGGGGAGCTGTTTTTT. This codes for CSATSGRVGYTGELFF.

This clonotype has at least ten counts. The V gene is TRBV20-1, the J gene TRBJ2-1; D is possibly TRBD2 (6 bases). The CDR3 is 17 amino acids. CDR1 is DFQATT and CDR2 is SNEGSKA in the germline V gene (reference sequence). The ends were cut back, 0 bases at V and 9 bases at J, with 24 bases in the middle. This CDR3 reads CSAREPLTSYQVGEQFF. The DNA of the CDR3 is TGCAGTGCTAGAGAGCCCTTGACTAGTTATCAAGTTGGTGAGCAGTTCTTC.

This clonotype was recorded at least ten times. CDR3 in DNA: TGTGCCAGCAGCCTATTCCCGGGCCCCACTCCGAATCAGCCCCAGCATTTT. Its protein product is CASSLFPGPTPNQPQHF. V and J are TRBV7-2 and TRBJ1-5; no firm D call. Germline V gene data show CDR1 as SGHTA and CDR2 as FQGNSA. The CDR3 is 17 amino acids. Trimming shortened V by 5 bases and J by 4 bases, and 21 bases separated the two germline ends.

In its sample, this clonotype was seen many times. The chain recombines TRBV5-5 with TRBJ2-1, with D uncertain. The ends were cut back, 4 bases at V and 0 bases at J, with 14 bases in the middle. The CDR3 loop spans 16 amino acids. CDR1 is SGHKS, CDR2 YYEKEE, per germline (reference sequence). CDR3 region: CASSPRVTPSYNEQFF. Written as DNA, the CDR3 is TGTGCCAGCAGCCCAAGGGTAACACCCTCCTACAATGAGCAGTTCTTC. Filled out from reference TRBV5-5 and TRBJ2-1, the complete variable domain reads DAGVTQSPTHLIKTRGQQVTLRCSPISGHKSVSWYQQVLGQGPQFIFQYYEKEERGRGNFPDRFSARQFPNYSSELNVNALLLGDSALYLCASSPRVTPSYNEQFFGPGTRLTVL.

This clonotype was counted at least ten times. A much larger clone lies one base from this, so it may be a read error. The CDR3 ends on some other residue instead of the conserved phenylalanine or tryptophan, so this is likely a read error. The rearrangement joins TRBV7-2 to TRBJ2-4; unclear D gene. Germline CDR1 is SGHTA and CDR2 is FQGNSA. Between the trimmed V and J ends, which lost 1 base and 4 bases, there was a span of 2 bases. This CDR3 has 12 residues. The CDR3 bases are TGTGCCAGCAGCTTAGGAAAAAACATTCAGTACTGC. This translates into CASSLGKNIQYC.

This clonotype was seen repeatedly, ten times or more. The J gene is TRBJ2-3, the V gene TRBV3-1, with no clear D. The length of the CDR3 is 16 residues. Germline CDR1 and CDR2: LGHDT and YNNKEL (reference sequence). Trimming left V 3 bases short and J 2 bases short, with 15 bases between. The CDR3 region is CASSHQLEPATDTQYF. In DNA, the CDR3 is TGTGCCAGCAGCCACCAACTGGAACCGGCCACAGATACGCAGTATTTT.

This clonotype appeared many times. The J gene is TRBJ2-5, the V gene TRBV7-9; D is ambiguous. There are 14 residues in the CDR3. V gave up 1 base and J gave up 2 bases, with 8 bases separating them. Germline CDR1 reads SEHNR; CDR2 reads FQNEAQ (reference sequence). The CDR3 reads CASSLGPLQETQYF. CDR3 in DNA: TGTGCCAGCAGCTTAGGCCCCCTTCAAGAGACCCAGTACTTC.

This clonotype was found many times. This CDR3 is CASSYDLAGGFSSYNEQFF. The CDR3 DNA reads TGTGCCAGCAGTTACGACCTAGCGGGAGGATTCTCCTCCTACAATGAGCAGTTCTTC. V and J are TRBV6-2 or TRBV6-3 and TRBJ2-1, with 11 bases that match TRBD2. Germline V lookup: CDR1 MNHEY, CDR2 SVGEGT. V lost 2 bases, J lost 0 bases, and 9 bases stayed unmatched. This CDR3 has 19 residues.

This clonotype was observed many times. This chain connects TRBV12-3 or TRBV12-4 to TRBJ2-2; D is perhaps TRBD2 (5 bases). Trimming took off 6 bases at V and 4 bases at J, with 12 bases between the two ends. The CDR3 sequence is 14 residues long. In nucleotides, the CDR3 is TGTGCCAGCAGGAGGGTTCTTGGCACCGGGGAGCTGTTTTTT. Translating it yields CASRRVLGTGELFF.

This clonotype came up many times. This sequence joins TRBV6-4 and TRBJ2-7; the D gene is possibly TRBD1 (5 bases). CDR3 length equals 14 residues. The ends were cut back, 4 bases at V and 1 base at J, with 11 bases in the middle. Looked up from germline, CDR1 is MRHNA and CDR2 is SNTAGT. CDR3 bases: TGTGCCAGCAGTGCACAGGACGGTTCCTACGAGCAGTACTTC. Translating gives CASSAQDGSYEQYF.